This T cell receptor (beta chain) came from a study of regulatory T cells in long-lasting Graves disease. This clonotype came up many times. This CDR3 region has 14 residues. The ends were cut back, 1 base at V and 9 bases at J, with 13 bases in the middle. Per germline, CDR1 SNHLY and CDR2 FYNNEI. Arm-PCR with iRepertoire HTBI primers amplified the CDR3 regions for these TCR beta libraries. TCRdb reprocessed the multiplex PCR reads with MiXCR, giving one entry per CDR3 protein. The sample carries about 380,000 distinct CDR3 sequences, roughly 16% recorded once. Time point: newly diagnosed GD, antithyroid drugs for less than 3 months. RNA isolated from PBMCs was used to make the TCR library.

This chain uses TRBV2 with TRBJ2-1; tentatively, D is TRBD1 (5 bases). Sample: peripheral blood mononuclear cells (PBMCs), taken at new diagnosis, from a patient treated with antithyroid drugs. This clonotype was sampled from a female donor with Graves disease. Here the CDR3 DNA reads TGTGCCAGCAGTGAAGGGACAAAAAGGGGTGAGCAGTTCTTC. This sequence encodes CASSEGTKRGEQFF. Looking up the rest from reference TRBV2 and TRBJ2-1 gives the full variable domain: EPEVTQTPSHQVTQMGQEVILRCVPISNHLYFYWYRQILGQKVEFLVSFYNNEISEKSEIFDDQFSVERPDGSNFTLKIRSTKLEDSAMYFCASSEGTKRGEQFFGPGTRLTVL.